This T cell receptor beta chain derives from a study of cytomegalovirus exposure and HLA in healthy donors. Overall study results and limits: Diagnosis of cytomegalovirus status made by the classifier reportedly showed high specificity and sensitivity. Cytomegalovirus-associated TCR beta chains were listed, numbering 150 to 200.

A note on this clone: Its specificity is not known.

Per germline, CDR1 KGHSH and CDR2 LQKENI. J was trimmed by 8 bases and V by 3 bases; bases with no gene match: 7. The length of the CDR3 is 15 residues. Some clones are missing from TCRdb's copy, which holds only in-frame ones; the method was immunoSEQ multiplex PCR. The table records about 240,000 clones, 86% of them present only once. The source is a young woman in good health and CMV-seropositive. The source material was PBMCs. This chain links TRBV18 with TRBJ2-1; TRBD2 matches 10 bases. The CDR3 here is CASSPLAGGLDEQFF. CDR3 coding DNA: TGTGCCAGCTCACCGTTAGCGGGAGGTTTGGATGAGCAGTTCTTC.